The rows below give T cell receptor beta chains drawn from one sample of a study of T cell repertoires in cytomegalovirus infection. Antigen specificity for these receptors is unknown. TCRdb re-called the reads through MiXCR, storing one row per CDR3 protein. The sample lists 75,000 to 100,000 distinct CDR3 sequences; about half were seen once. Sequencing used CD8+ T cells from cultured PBMCs, obtained from culture after CMV antigen stimulation. The receptor set was obtained from a human donor in good health (CMV status not recorded). Some clones in this sample may be carry-over from other donors' samples. CDR3s include the opening cysteine and the closing phenylalanine or tryptophan. The D gene is left open where the match is weak. Expanded clones are given a class, and other clones once, few, many or no size at all.

v_call,d_call,clone_size,j_call,cdr3_aa,cdr3_nt
TRBV5-4,TRBD2,-,TRBJ2-3,CASSLKRESTDTQYF,TGTGCCAGCAGCTTGAAGCGGGAGAGCACAGATACGCAGTATTTT
TRBV6-6,-,few,TRBJ1-1,CASSLGQVNTEAFF,TGTGCCAGCTCTCTAGGGCAGGTGAACACTGAAGCTTTCTTT
TRBV7-9,TRBD1,few,TRBJ2-1,CASSPPRRQGQFF,TGTGCCAGCAGCCCCCCACGCCGACAGGGCCAGTTCTTC
TRBV2,-,once,TRBJ2-7,CASRDLTGGSSYEQYF,TGTGCCAGCAGAGACTTGACAGGTGGGAGCTCCTACGAGCAGTACTTC
TRBV4-2,TRBD2,-,TRBJ2-7,CASSQDAQSGSYEQYF,TGTGCCAGCAGCCAAGATGCGCAAAGCGGGAGTTACGAGCAGTACTTC
TRBV15,-,-,TRBJ2-1,CATSRDRGGSNEQFF,TGTGCCACCAGCAGAGATAGGGGGGGATCCAATGAGCAGTTCTTC
TRBV7-3,TRBD1,few,TRBJ1-3,CASSSTGVGNTIYF,TGTGCCAGCAGCTCCACAGGGGTTGGAAACACCATATATTTT
TRBV27,TRBD2,few,TRBJ2-1,CASGLAGGPAYNEQFF,TGTGCCAGCGGACTAGCGGGAGGGCCTGCCTACAATGAGCAGTTCTTC
TRBV27,TRBD1,-,TRBJ2-7,CASSLSGGDSSSYEQYF,TGTGCCAGCAGTTTAAGCGGTGGGGACAGCAGCTCCTACGAGCAGTACTTC
TRBV6-1,-,-,TRBJ1-6,CASSEQDSYNSPLHF,TGTGCCAGCAGTGAACAGGACAGCTATAATTCACCCCTCCACTTT
TRBV12-3/TRBV12-4,-,many,TRBJ1-1,CASSLTGTEAFF,TGTGCCAGCAGTTTAACAGGGACTGAAGCTTTCTTT
TRBV27,TRBD1,few,TRBJ2-7,CASSPSTGGVDYEQYF,TGTGCCAGCAGCCCTAGCACAGGGGGCGTGGACTACGAGCAGTACTTC
TRBV6-6,TRBD2,-,TRBJ2-7,CASSWDYSYEQYF,TGTGCCAGCAGTTGGGACTACTCCTACGAGCAGTACTTC
TRBV10-3,-,-,TRBJ1-1,CATSEGTLNTEAFF,TGTGCCACCTCCGAAGGGACACTGAACACTGAAGCTTTCTTT
TRBV7-8,-,many,TRBJ2-3,CASSPLAGSTDTQYF,TGTGCCAGCAGTCCCCTGGCGGGGAGCACAGATACGCAGTATTTT
TRBV7-6,TRBD1,-,TRBJ1-1,CASRGQMNTEAFF,TGTGCCAGCAGGGGACAGATGAACACTGAAGCTTTCTTT
TRBV6-6,TRBD2,-,TRBJ2-1,CSSPQGAGALSYNEQFF,TGTTCCAGTCCCCAAGGCGCGGGAGCGCTCTCCTACAATGAGCAGTTCTTC
TRBV6-2/TRBV6-3,-,-,TRBJ1-1,CASSSPEPYTEDFF,TGTGCCAGCAGTTCCCCAGAACCGTACACTGAAGACTTCTTT
TRBV11-3,-,-,TRBJ1-1,CASSLQTAVEAFF,TGTGCCAGCAGCTTACAGACCGCAGTTGAAGCTTTCTTT
TRBV11-2,TRBD1,-,TRBJ2-7,CASSYRDRAYEQYF,TGTGCCAGCAGCTACCGGGACAGGGCCTACGAGCAGTACTTC